This TCR beta chain comes out of a study of molecular identifiers for immune sequencing clone quantification. General observations from the study: Molecules of identical TCR sharing a barcode could underestimate highly expanded clone sizes. Spiked Jurkat TCR RNA from one cell was reportedly detectable among about 1 million naive cells.

Libraries of naive CD8 cells were prepared from approximately 20,000 to 1,000,000 sorted cells using 10%, 30% or 50% RNA. Naive CD8 T cells were picked out by sorting for CD8+CD4-CCR7+CD45RA+. TCRdb called the PCR reads again in MiXCR, with one record for every CDR3 protein. The sample lists approximately 680,000 distinct CDR3 sequences, around 25% seen once, with 0.78% in the top ten. Notes on this clonotype: Its target is not known.

The sample comprised naive CD8+ T cells from blood, with Jurkat cell RNA spiked in. As to subset: FACS-sorted CD8+CD4-CCR7+CD45RA+ naive T cells. This TCR was sampled from a human donor in good health. Some libraries in this study had Jurkat cell RNA spiked in.

CDR3 residues: CAISGGHEQFF. For the CDR3, the DNA is TGTGCCATCAGTGGTGGTCATGAGCAGTTCTTC. This sequence joins TRBV10-3 and TRBJ2-1; D gene unclear. Trimming stripped 4 bases from V and 8 bases from J, with 6 bases between. Germline V lookup: CDR1 ENHRY, CDR2 SYGVKD. This CDR3 contains 11 residues.